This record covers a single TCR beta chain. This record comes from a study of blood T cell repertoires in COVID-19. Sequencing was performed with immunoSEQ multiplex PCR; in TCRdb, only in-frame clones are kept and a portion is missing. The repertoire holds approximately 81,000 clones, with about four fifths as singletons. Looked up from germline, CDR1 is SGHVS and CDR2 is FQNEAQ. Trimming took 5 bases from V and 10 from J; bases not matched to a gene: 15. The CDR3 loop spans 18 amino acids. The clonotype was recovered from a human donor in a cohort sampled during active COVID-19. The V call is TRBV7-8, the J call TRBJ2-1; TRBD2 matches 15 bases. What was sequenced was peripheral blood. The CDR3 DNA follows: TGTGCCAGCAGCCCTAGTATTTGGACTAGCGGGGGGGCCGACGAGCAGTTCTTC. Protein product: CASSPSIWTSGGADEQFF.